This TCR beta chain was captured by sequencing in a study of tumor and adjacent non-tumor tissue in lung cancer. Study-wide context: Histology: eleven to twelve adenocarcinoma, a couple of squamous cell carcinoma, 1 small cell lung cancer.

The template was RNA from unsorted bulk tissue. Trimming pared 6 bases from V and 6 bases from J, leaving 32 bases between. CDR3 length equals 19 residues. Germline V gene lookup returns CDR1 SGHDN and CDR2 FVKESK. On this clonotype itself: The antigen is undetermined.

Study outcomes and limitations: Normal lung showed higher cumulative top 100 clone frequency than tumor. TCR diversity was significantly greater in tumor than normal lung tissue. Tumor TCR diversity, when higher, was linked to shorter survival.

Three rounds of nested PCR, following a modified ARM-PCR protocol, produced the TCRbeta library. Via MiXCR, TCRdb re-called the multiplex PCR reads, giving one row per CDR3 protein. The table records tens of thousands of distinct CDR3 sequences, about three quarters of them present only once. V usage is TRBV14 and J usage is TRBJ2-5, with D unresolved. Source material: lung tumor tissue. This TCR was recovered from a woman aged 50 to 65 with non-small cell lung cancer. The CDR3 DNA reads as TGTGCCAGCAGGATCGCGAATGCTTCCCTTAGGAGCACCCCTAAGACCCAGTACTTC. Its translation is CASRIANASLRSTPKTQYF.